The present T cell receptor (beta chain) was sequenced within a study of cytomegalovirus exposure and HLA in healthy donors. Study-wide results and limits: Most TCR beta V segments were productive about 87% or about 30% of the time in an earlier analysis.

As regards this clone: Its antigen is as yet unknown.

The PCR made use of 60 Vbeta and 13 Jbeta primers. Profiled with immunoSEQ multiplex PCR; TCRdb holds only in-frame clones, not every one. The sample shows fewer than 200,000 clones, 60% to 80% of them seen only once. Input material: PBMCs. This sequence was found in a man aged 25 to 40 in good health and CMV-seropositive.

The CDR3 nucleotides are TGTGCCACGCAGGGATCCTACGAGCAGTACTTC. This translates into CATQGSYEQYF. V usage is TRBV10-3 and J usage is TRBJ2-7; maybe TRBD1 (5 bases). V lost 10 bases to trimming and J lost 1 base, with 8 bases between them. The CDR3 covers 11 residues. CDR1 is ENHRY, CDR2 SYGVKD, per germline.